This T cell receptor (beta chain) came from a study of blood T cell repertoires in COVID-19. Turning to the study itself: COVID-19 samples, acute and convalescent, were from the United States, Italy and Spain.

This clone was observed a handful of times. Assay used: immunoSEQ multiplex PCR; TCRdb lists only in-frame clones, some missing. The sample contains around 260,000 clones, over 75% of which appear only once. Trimming shortened V by 4 bases and J by 4 bases, and 17 bases separated the two germline ends. The germline CDR1 and CDR2 sequences are SGHTA and FQGNSA. CDR3 size: 16 residues. The genes are TRBV7-2 and TRBJ2-1; perhaps TRBD2 as D (6 bases). Sequences were obtained from peripheral blood. The receptor was derived from a human donor in a cohort sampled during active COVID-19. The CDR3 coding sequence is TGTGCCAGCAGCTCCCGGCTTGGGGGGAGATACAATGAGCAGTTCTTC. Amino acid sequence: CASSSRLGGRYNEQFF.